This TCR beta chain was identified in a study of metastatic and nonmetastatic thyroid tumors. TCRdb re-called clones from the PCR reads using MiXCR. The profile covers some 84,000 clones, with 8.6% appearing a single time and around 8.8% taken by the ten largest. No patient had received any treatment before thyroid surgery. This clone showed up just a few times. Sample: blood. The clonotype comes from a female donor with papillary thyroid cancer or a benign thyroid nodule (not recorded which). Some clones in this sample may be carry-over from other donors' samples.

CDR3 nucleotide sequence: TGTGCCGGGTATTGGACAGAGCCGATGGTAGATACGCAGTATTTT. Translation: CAGYWTEPMVDTQYF. The rearrangement links TRBV6-1 to TRBJ2-3; weak D call: TRBD1 (6 bases). The V gene lost 11 bases and the J gene lost 5 bases, with 23 bases spanning the gap. The germline V gene encodes CDR1 MNHNS and CDR2 SASEGT. CDR3 length equals 15 residues.